This TCR beta chain is drawn from a study of breast tumors, draining lymph nodes, adjacent tissues. Samples came from axillary lymph nodes draining the breast cancer. Each CDR3 protein gets one entry after TCRdb re-called the multiplex PCR reads with MiXCR. In the table there are 150,000 to 200,000 distinct CDR3 sequences, roughly 31% of which are singletons. The CDR3 spans 15 residues. The V and J ends lost 3 bases and 7 bases, in that order; junction bases with no gene match: 7. The V gene's germline CDR1 is LNHNV and CDR2 YYDKDF (reference sequence). The sequenced sample was axillary lymph node tissue. This chain connects TRBV15 to TRBJ2-5, with TRBD1 matching over 11 bases. The source is a female donor with breast cancer. Some clones in this sample may be carry-over from other donors' samples. The CDR3 loop is CATSSQPGQGGTQYF. The CDR3 coding sequence is TGTGCCACCAGCAGCCAACCGGGACAGGGGGGGACCCAGTACTTC.